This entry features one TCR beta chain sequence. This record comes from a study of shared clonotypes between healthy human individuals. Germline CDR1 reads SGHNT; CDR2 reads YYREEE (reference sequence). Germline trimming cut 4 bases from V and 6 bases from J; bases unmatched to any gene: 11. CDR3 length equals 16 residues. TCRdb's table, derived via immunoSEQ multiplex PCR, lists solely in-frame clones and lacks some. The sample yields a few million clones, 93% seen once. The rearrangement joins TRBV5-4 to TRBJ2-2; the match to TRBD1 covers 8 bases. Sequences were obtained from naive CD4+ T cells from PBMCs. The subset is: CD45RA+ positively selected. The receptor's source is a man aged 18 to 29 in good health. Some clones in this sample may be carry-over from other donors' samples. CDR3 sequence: CASSGDRGNVAGELFF. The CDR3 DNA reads TGTGCCAGCAGCGGCGACAGGGGAAATGTAGCCGGGGAGCTGTTTTTT.